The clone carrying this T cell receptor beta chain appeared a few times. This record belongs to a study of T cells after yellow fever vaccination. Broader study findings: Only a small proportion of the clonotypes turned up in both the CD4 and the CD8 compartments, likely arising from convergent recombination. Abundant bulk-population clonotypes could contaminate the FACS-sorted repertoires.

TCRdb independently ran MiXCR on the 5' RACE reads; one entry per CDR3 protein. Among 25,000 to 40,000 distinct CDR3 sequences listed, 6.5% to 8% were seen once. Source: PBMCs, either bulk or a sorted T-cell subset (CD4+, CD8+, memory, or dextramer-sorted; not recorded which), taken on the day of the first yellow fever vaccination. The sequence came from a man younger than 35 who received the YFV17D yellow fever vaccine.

The CDR3 reads CASSLGQGEQPQHF. The CDR3 nucleotides read TGTGCCAGCAGTTTAGGACAGGGAGAACAGCCCCAGCATTTT. This chain links TRBV28 with TRBJ1-5; the match to TRBD1 covers 8 bases. V was clipped by 2 bases and J by 7 bases; unmatched bases: 4. Germline assignment: CDR1 MDHEN and CDR2 SYDVKM. This CDR3 is built from 14 residues.